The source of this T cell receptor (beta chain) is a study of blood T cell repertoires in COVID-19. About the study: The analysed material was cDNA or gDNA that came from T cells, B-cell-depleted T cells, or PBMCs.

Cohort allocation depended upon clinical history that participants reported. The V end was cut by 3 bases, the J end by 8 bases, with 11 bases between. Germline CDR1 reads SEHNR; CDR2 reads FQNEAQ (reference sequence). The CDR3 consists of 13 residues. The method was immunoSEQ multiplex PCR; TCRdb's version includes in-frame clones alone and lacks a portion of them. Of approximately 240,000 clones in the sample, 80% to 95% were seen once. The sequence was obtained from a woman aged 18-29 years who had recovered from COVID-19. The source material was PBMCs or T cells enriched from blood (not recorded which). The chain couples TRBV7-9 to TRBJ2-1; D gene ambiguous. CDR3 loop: CASSFENRDEQFF. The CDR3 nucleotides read TGTGCCAGCAGCTTTGAAAACCGGGATGAGCAGTTCTTC.